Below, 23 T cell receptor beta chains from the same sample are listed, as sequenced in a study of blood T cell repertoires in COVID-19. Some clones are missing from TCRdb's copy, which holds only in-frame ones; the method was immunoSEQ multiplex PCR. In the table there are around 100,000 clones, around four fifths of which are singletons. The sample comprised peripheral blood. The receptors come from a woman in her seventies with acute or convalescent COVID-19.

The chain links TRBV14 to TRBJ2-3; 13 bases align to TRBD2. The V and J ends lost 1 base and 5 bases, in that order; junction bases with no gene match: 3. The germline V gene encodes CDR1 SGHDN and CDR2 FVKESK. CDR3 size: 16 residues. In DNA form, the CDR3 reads TGTGCCAGCAGCCAAGTACTAGCGGGGGGGGAAGATACGCAGTATTTT. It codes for CASSQVLAGGEDTQYF.

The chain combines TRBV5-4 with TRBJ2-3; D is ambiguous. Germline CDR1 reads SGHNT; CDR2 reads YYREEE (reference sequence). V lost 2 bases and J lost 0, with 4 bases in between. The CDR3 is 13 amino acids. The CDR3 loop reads CASSFGSTDTQYF. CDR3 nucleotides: TGTGCCAGCAGCTTCGGTAGCACAGATACGCAGTATTTT.

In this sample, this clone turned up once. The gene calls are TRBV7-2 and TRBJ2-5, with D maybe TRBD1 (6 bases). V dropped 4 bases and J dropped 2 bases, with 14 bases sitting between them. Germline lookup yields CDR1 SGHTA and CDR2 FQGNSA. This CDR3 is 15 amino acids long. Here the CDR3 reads CASSSVGGQQETQYF. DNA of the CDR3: TGTGCCAGCAGCTCGGTAGGTGGACAGCAAGAGACCCAGTACTTC. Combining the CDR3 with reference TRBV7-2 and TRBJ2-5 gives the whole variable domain GAGVSQSPSNKVTEKGKDVELRCDPISGHTALYWYRQSLGQGLEFLIYFQGNSAPDKSGLPSDRFSAERTGGSVSTLTIQRTQQEDSAVYLCASSSVGGQQETQYFGPGTRLLVL.

CDR3 DNA: TGTGCCAGTAGTATGGGTCTAGCGGGGAGCACAGATACGCAGTATTTT. Protein product: CASSMGLAGSTDTQYF. The chain has TRBV19 and TRBJ2-3, with 9 bases aligning to TRBD2. The ends lost 3 bases at V and 0 bases at J; junction bases unmatched: 4. Germline V gene data show CDR1 as LNHDA and CDR2 as SQIVND (reference sequence). The CDR3 runs 16 residues.

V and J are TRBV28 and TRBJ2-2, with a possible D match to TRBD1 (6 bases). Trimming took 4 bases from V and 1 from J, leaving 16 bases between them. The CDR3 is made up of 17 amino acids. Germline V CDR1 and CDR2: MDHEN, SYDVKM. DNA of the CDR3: TGTGCCAGCAGTTCCGTAGCGCCGGGACAGAACACCGGGGAGCTGTTTTTT. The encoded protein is CASSSVAPGQNTGELFF.

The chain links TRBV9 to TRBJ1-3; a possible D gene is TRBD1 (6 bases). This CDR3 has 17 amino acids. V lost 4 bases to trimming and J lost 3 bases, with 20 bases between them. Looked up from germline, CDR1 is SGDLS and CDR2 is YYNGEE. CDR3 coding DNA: TGTGCCAGCAGCCCAAACCGGGGGGGGCTAAGTGGAAACACCATATATTTT. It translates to CASSPNRGGLSGNTIYF.

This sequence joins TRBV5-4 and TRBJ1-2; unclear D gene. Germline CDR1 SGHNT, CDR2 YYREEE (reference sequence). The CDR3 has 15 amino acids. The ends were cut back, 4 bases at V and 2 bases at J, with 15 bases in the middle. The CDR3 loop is CASSRGQETNYGYTF. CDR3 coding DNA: TGTGCCAGCAGCCGAGGGCAGGAGACCAACTATGGCTACACCTTC.

The CDR3 bases are TGTGCCAGCACCGACAGGGACACTGAAGCTTTCTTT. This encodes CASTDRDTEAFF. The rearrangement links TRBV19 to TRBJ1-1; 7 nucleotides line up with TRBD1. With V trimmed by 9 bases and J by 3 bases, 4 bases remained unmatched. This CDR3 is built from 12 residues. Germline CDR1 is LNHDA and CDR2 is SQIVND (reference sequence).

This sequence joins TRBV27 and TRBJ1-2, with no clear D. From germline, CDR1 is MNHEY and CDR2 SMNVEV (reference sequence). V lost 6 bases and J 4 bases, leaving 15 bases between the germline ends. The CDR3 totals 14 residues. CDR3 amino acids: CASSRSGGFYGYTF. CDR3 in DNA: TGTGCCAGCAGCCGGTCGGGCGGGTTCTATGGCTACACCTTC.

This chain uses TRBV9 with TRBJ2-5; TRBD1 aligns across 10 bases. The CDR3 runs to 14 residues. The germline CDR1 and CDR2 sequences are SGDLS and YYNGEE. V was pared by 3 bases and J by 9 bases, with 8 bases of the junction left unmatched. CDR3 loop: CASSAGQGSSSQYF. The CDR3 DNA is TGTGCCAGCAGCGCGGGACAGGGGAGTTCGTCCCAGTACTTC. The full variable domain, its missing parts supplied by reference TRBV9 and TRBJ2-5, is DSGVTQTPKHLITATGQRVTLRCSPRSGDLSVYWYQQSLDQGLQFLIQYYNGEERAKGNILERFSAQQFPDLHSELNLSSLELGDSALYFCASSAGQGSSSQYFGPGTRLLVL.

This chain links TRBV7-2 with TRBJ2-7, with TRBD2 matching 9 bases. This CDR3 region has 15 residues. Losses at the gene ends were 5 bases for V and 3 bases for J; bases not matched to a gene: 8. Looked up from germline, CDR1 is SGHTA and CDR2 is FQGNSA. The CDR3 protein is CASSATSGYYYEQYF. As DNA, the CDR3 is TGTGCCAGCAGCGCGACTAGCGGATATTACTACGAGCAGTACTTC.

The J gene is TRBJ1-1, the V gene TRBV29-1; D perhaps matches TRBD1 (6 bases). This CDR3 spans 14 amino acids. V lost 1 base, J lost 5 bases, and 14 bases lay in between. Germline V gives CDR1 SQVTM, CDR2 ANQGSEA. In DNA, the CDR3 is TGCAGCGTTGAAGTGGGCAGGGGAAGGACTGAAGCTTTCTTT. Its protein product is CSVEVGRGRTEAFF. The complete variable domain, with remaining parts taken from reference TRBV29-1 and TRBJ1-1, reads SAVISQKPSRDICQRGTSLTIQCQVDSQVTMMFWYRQQPGQSLTLIATANQGSEATYESGFVIDKFPISRPNLTFSTLTVSNMSPEDSSIYLCSVEVGRGRTEAFFGQGTRLTVV.

The CDR3 loop is CASSPGGTALFEGTGELFF. The CDR3 coding sequence is TGTGCCAGCAGCCCTGGGGGGACCGCCTTGTTTGAGGGCACCGGGGAGCTGTTTTTT. This chain uses TRBV14 with TRBJ2-2; a possible D gene is TRBD2 (6 bases). Looked up from germline, CDR1 is SGHDN and CDR2 is FVKESK. CDR3 size: 19 residues. Trimming took 4 bases from V and 4 from J, leaving 25 bases between them.

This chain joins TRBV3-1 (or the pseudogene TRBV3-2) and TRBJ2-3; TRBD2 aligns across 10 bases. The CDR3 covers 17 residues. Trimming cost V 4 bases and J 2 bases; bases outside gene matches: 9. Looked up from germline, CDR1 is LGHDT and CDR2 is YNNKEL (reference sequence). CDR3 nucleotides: TGTGCCAGCAGCCTTGGACTAGCGGTTCGTTCCACAGATACGCAGTATTTT. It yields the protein CASSLGLAVRSTDTQYF.

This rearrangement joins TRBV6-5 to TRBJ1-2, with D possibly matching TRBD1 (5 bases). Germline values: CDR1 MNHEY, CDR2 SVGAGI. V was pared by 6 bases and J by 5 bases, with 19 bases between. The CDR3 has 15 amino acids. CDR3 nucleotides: TGTGCCAGCAGAGTTGATATGGGGGGGGGATATGGCTACACCTTC. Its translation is CASRVDMGGGYGYTF.

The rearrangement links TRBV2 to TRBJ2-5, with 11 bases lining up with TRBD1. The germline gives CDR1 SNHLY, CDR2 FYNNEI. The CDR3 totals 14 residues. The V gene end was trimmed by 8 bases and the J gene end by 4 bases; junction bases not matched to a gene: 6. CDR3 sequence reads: CASGRDRGGETQYF. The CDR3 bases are TGTGCCAGCGGAAGGGACAGGGGGGGAGAGACCCAGTACTTC. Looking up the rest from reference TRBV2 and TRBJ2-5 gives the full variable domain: EPEVTQTPSHQVTQMGQEVILRCVPISNHLYFYWYRQILGQKVEFLVSFYNNEISEKSEIFDDQFSVERPDGSNFTLKIRSTKLEDSAMYFCASGRDRGGETQYFGPGTRLLVL.

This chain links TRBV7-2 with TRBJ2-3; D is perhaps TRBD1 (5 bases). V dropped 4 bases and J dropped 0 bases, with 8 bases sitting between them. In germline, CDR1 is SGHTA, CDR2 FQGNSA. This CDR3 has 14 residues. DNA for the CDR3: TGTGCCAGCAGCTCGCAGGGAAGCACAGATACGCAGTATTTT. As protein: CASSSQGSTDTQYF.

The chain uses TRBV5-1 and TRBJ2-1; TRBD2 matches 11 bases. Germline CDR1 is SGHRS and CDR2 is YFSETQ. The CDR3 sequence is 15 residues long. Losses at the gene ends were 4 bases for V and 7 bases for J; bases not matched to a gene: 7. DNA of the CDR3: TGCGCCAGCAGCGTCCCTAGCGGGGGGTTAAATGAGCAGTTCTTC. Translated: CASSVPSGGLNEQFF. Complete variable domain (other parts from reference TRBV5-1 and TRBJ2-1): KAGVTQTPRYLIKTRGQQVTLSCSPISGHRSVSWYQQTPGQGLQFLFEYFSETQRNKGNFPGRFSGRQFSNSRSEMNVSTLELGDSALYLCASSVPSGGLNEQFFGPGTRLTVL.

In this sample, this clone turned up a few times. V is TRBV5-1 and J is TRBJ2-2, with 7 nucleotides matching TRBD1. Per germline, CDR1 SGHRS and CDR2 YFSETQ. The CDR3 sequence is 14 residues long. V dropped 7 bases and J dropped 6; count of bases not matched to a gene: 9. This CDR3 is CASYETGNPGELFF. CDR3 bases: TGCGCCAGCTATGAGACAGGGAATCCCGGGGAGCTGTTTTTT.

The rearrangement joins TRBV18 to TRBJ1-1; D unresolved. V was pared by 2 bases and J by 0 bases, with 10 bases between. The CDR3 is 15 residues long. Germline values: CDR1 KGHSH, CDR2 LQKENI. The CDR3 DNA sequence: TGTGCCAGCTCACCAGAGGGAGGATTGAACACTGAAGCTTTCTTT. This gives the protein CASSPEGGLNTEAFF.

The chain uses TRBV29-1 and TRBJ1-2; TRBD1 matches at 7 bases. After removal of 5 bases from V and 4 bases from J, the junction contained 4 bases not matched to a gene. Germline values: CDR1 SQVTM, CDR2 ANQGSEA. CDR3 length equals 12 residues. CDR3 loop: CSVTGVFYGYTF. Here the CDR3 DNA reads TGCAGCGTTACAGGGGTCTTCTATGGCTACACCTTC.

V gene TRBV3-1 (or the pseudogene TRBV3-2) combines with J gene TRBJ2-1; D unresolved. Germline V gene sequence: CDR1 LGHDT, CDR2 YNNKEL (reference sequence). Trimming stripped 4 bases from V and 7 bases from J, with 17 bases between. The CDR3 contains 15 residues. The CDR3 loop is CASSPLGPGDNEQFF. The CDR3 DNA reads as TGTGCCAGCAGCCCCCTGGGTCCGGGTGATAATGAGCAGTTCTTC.

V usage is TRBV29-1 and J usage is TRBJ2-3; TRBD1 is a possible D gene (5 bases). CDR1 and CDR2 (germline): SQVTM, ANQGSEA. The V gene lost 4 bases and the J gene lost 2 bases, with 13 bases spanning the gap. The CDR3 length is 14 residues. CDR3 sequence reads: CSVAKAGSTDTQYF. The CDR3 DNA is TGCAGCGTTGCAAAGGCAGGGTCCACAGATACGCAGTATTTT.